Below, 5 T cell receptor beta chains from the same sample are listed, as sequenced in a study of beta chain features in type 1 diabetes. Study-level results: Among all four CD4+ subsets, Type 1 diabetes patients had TCRB CDR3s that were moderately but significantly shorter.

Sequenced material consisted of expressed TCRB transcripts (all of the isolated RNA was reverse transcribed). Clones were sequenced by immunoSEQ multiplex PCR, and TCRdb holds only the in-frame ones, with some missing. The sample consists of approximately 260,000 clones, around 20% of them appearing once. Their antigens remain unidentified. Sequencing used naive CD4+ T cells from blood. The receptors here all came from a woman aged 40 to 49 with type 1 diabetes.

The rearrangement links TRBV7-2 to TRBJ2-5, with TRBD2 matching over 12 bases. Trimming took 1 base from V and 5 from J; bases not matched to a gene: 5. The CDR3 extends over 16 amino acids. CDR1 is SGHTA and CDR2 is FQGNSA in the germline V gene. CDR3 coding DNA: TGTGCCAGCAGCTTAGAGTCTAGCGGGGGGGTGGAGACCCAGTACTTC. Amino acids: CASSLESSGGVETQYF.

A few counts support this clone. The chain's CDR3 is CASSPRAGAVEQFF. The CDR3 DNA sequence: TGTGCCAGCAGTCCTCGGGCGGGGGCGGTTGAGCAGTTCTTC. The chain recombines TRBV6-6 with TRBJ2-1; D is possibly TRBD2 (7 bases). Trimming removed 5 bases at V and 9 bases at J, with 17 bases between. Germline loops: CDR1 MNHNY, CDR2 SVGAGI (reference sequence). The CDR3 is made up of 14 amino acids.

This clone came up a few times. CDR3 DNA sequence: TGTGCCAGCGGGGCGTGGAGCAATCAGCCCCAGCATTTT. The encoded protein is CASGAWSNQPQHF. V and J are TRBV2 and TRBJ1-5; D perhaps matches TRBD1 (5 bases). V was trimmed by 8 bases and J by 1 base, leaving 9 bases between them. Germline V lookup: CDR1 SNHLY, CDR2 FYNNEI. The CDR3 is 13 amino acids.

This chain links TRBV11-2 with TRBJ2-7; the D gene is possibly TRBD1 (6 bases). Germline V gene data show CDR1 as SGHAT and CDR2 as FQNNGV. The CDR3 covers 16 residues. The V and J ends lost 5 bases and 0 bases respectively, with 17 bases between them. The CDR3 DNA sequence: TGTGCCAGCAGCCCTCTGGGGGCGGACAGCTCCTACGAGCAGTACTTC. It codes for CASSPLGADSSYEQYF.

This chain uses TRBV7-9 with TRBJ2-1; weak D call: TRBD2 (6 bases). CDR1 is SEHNR and CDR2 is FQNEAQ in the germline V gene (reference sequence). V lost 1 base and J 3 bases, leaving 13 bases between the germline ends. The CDR3 length is 16 residues. Here the CDR3 DNA reads TGTGCCAGCAGCTTAGGGCTCGGGAGAGTCTACAATGAGCAGTTCTTC. It codes for CASSLGLGRVYNEQFF.